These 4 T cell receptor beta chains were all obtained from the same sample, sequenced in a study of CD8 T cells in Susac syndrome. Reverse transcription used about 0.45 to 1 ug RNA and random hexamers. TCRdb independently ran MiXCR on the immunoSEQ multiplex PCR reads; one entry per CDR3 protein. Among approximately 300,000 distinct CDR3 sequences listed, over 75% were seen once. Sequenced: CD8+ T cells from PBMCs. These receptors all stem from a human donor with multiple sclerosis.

In DNA, the CDR3 is TGTGCCAGCATCATTCGGGGAGCTAGCGCAACCTACGAGCAGTACTTC. This translates into CASIIRGASATYEQYF. V and J are TRBV6-1 and TRBJ2-7; D is possibly TRBD2 (6 bases). The CDR3 spans 16 residues. With 7 bases removed from V and 2 bases from J, the gap between germline ends came to 21 bases. Per the germline V gene, CDR1 is MNHNS and CDR2 is SASEGT.

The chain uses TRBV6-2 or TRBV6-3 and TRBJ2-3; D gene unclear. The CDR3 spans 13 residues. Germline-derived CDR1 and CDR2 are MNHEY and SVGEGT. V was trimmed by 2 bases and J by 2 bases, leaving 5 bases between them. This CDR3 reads CASSYSHTDTQYF. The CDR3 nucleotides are TGTGCCAGCAGTTACAGCCACACAGATACGCAGTATTTT.

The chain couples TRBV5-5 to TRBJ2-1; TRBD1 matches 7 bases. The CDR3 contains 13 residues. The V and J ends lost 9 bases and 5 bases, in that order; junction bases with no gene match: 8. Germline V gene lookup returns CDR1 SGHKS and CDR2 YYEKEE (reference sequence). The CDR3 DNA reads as TGTGCCACCGAACCGACAGGGAACAATGAGCAGTTCTTC. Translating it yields CATEPTGNNEQFF.

CDR3 region: CASSLYGGGASYEQYF. The CDR3 region has the DNA TGCGCCAGCAGCTTGTACGGCGGGGGGGCCTCCTACGAGCAGTACTTC. This chain connects TRBV5-1 to TRBJ2-7; TRBD2 aligns across 9 bases. Germline V gene sequence: CDR1 SGHRS, CDR2 YFSETQ. Trimming took 1 base from V and 0 from J; bases not matched to a gene: 5. The CDR3 totals 16 residues.